Below, 14 T cell receptor beta chains from the same sample are listed, as sequenced in a study of control samples from healthy donors and cancer patients. Sequencing used immunoSEQ multiplex PCR; TCRdb keeps in-frame clones, though not all of them. The data hold about 100,000 clones, with approximately 84% observed a single time. The sample comprised blood. Receptors originate from a man younger than 35 in good health.

This chain joins TRBV18 and TRBJ2-7; TRBD1 agrees at 7 bases. The CDR3 is 13 amino acids. After removal of 3 bases from V and 6 bases from J, the junction contained 5 bases not matched to a gene. Germline CDR1 is KGHSH and CDR2 is LQKENI. CDR3 region: CASSPRDSFEQYF. In nucleotides, the CDR3 is TGTGCCAGCTCACCTCGGGACAGTTTCGAGCAGTACTTC.

This clone is a singleton in its sample. The chain employs TRBV10-2 and TRBJ1-2; D not certain. This CDR3 comprises 14 residues. V was clipped by 0 bases and J by 4 bases, with 9 bases between them. CDR1 WSHSY and CDR2 SAAADI come from the germline V gene. CDR3 in amino acids: CASSESAATYGYTF. The CDR3, as DNA: TGCGCCAGCAGTGAGTCGGCAGCCACCTATGGCTACACCTTC.

The gene calls are TRBV28 and TRBJ2-1; 9 bases are a match to TRBD2. The junction had 5 bases not matched to a gene; V was cut back by 0 bases and J by 8 bases. Looked up from germline, CDR1 is MDHEN and CDR2 is SYDVKM. This CDR3 has 15 amino acids. DNA of the CDR3: TGTGCCAGCAGTTTATGGCGGGGGGGCATAGATGAGCAGTTCTTC. Protein sequence: CASSLWRGGIDEQFF.

This clone came up a few times. The chain is built from TRBV6-5 and TRBJ1-5; the match to TRBD1 covers 8 bases. This CDR3 contains 14 residues. Germline loops: CDR1 MNHEY, CDR2 SVGAGI. V trimming: 7 bases; J trimming: 2 bases; junction bases outside the gene matches: 4. CDR3 sequence reads: CASNRQGRNQPQHF. The DNA for the CDR3 is TGTGCCAGCAACCGACAGGGGCGCAATCAGCCCCAGCATTTT.

The chain links TRBV5-1 to TRBJ2-1; TRBD1 matches 8 bases. V shed 5 bases, J shed 4 bases, and the junction held 8 bases outside the gene matches. The CDR3 sequence is 15 residues long. Germline CDR1 reads SGHRS; CDR2 reads YFSETQ. CDR3 DNA sequence: TGCGCCAGCAGTCCACAGGGGGTAACTTACAATGAGCAGTTCTTC. Protein product: CASSPQGVTYNEQFF.

The V gene is TRBV18, the J gene TRBJ1-1; D is undetermined. This CDR3 comprises 15 residues. Trimming stripped 0 bases from V and 0 bases from J, with 8 bases between. CDR1 KGHSH and CDR2 LQKENI come from the germline V gene. CDR3 sequence: CASSPPPNLNTEAFF. The CDR3 coding sequence is TGTGCCAGCTCACCACCCCCGAATTTGAACACTGAAGCTTTCTTT. The entire variable domain, with the rest obtained from reference TRBV18 and TRBJ1-1, is as follows: NAGVMQNPRHLVRRRGQEARLRCSPMKGHSHVYWYRQLPEEGLKFMVYLQKENIIDESGMPKERFSAEFPKEGPSILRIQQVVRGDSAAYFCASSPPPNLNTEAFFGQGTRLTVV.

This clone was recorded once. The chain carries TRBV28 and TRBJ1-1; D is possibly TRBD1 (6 bases). V was shortened by 3 bases and J by 1 base, with 9 bases between the two germline ends. The CDR3 runs to 14 residues. Germline V gene lookup returns CDR1 MDHEN and CDR2 SYDVKM. The CDR3 nucleotides read TGTGCCAGCAGTTTGTCGACAGGGAACACTGAAGCTTTCTTT. It translates to CASSLSTGNTEAFF.

The CDR3 here is CASSPASPTTNTGELFF. The CDR3 DNA reads as TGTGCCAGCAGCCCGGCTAGCCCCACCACGAACACCGGGGAGCTGTTTTTT. V and J are TRBV11-3 and TRBJ2-2; D perhaps matches TRBD2 (5 bases). Germline CDR1 is SGHNT and CDR2 is YENEEA. V was trimmed by 5 bases and J by 0 bases, leaving 16 bases between them. The CDR3 contains 17 residues.

The chain combines TRBV6-6 with TRBJ2-7, with D tentatively TRBD1 (5 bases). V shed 6 bases and J shed 1 base, with 7 bases lying between them. The CDR3 spans 12 residues. Germline values: CDR1 MNHNY, CDR2 SVGAGI (reference sequence). CDR3 sequence reads: CASRQDSYEQYF. The CDR3 DNA is TGTGCCAGCAGACAGGATTCCTACGAGCAGTACTTC.

CDR3 in amino acids: CASSSELTDTQYF. CDR3 bases: TGTGCCAGCAGTTCCGAACTCACAGATACGCAGTATTTT. The chain couples TRBV6-5 to TRBJ2-3; D gene unclear. V lost 4 bases to trimming and J lost 2 bases, with 7 bases between them. The germline gives CDR1 MNHEY, CDR2 SVGAGI. The CDR3 is 13 residues long.

This clone is labeled as medium-sized. This chain connects TRBV9 to TRBJ1-1; a weak D match, TRBD1 (5 bases). CDR3 size: 17 residues. Trimming cost V 0 bases and J 1 base, with 16 bases left between them. Germline loops: CDR1 SGDLS, CDR2 YYNGEE. CDR3 loop: CASSVDHRNMGNTEAFF. The CDR3 DNA is TGTGCCAGCAGCGTAGACCACAGGAACATGGGGAACACTGAAGCTTTCTTT.

In this sample, this clone turned up a few times. Other DNA sequences from this sample encode an identical CDR3 as well. The chain combines TRBV5-1 with TRBJ2-7, with D possibly TRBD2 on 5 matching bases. Trimming cost V 0 bases and J 4 bases, with 8 bases left between them. The V gene's germline CDR1 is SGHRS and CDR2 YFSETQ. The CDR3 has 13 residues. The CDR3 spells CASSLVTGYEQYF. In DNA form, the CDR3 reads TGCGCCAGCAGCTTGGTGACGGGGTACGAGCAGTACTTC.

This clone was seen once. The V call is TRBV7-2, the J call TRBJ2-3; tentatively, D is TRBD2 (5 bases). Trimming shortened V by 5 bases and J by 0 bases, and 15 bases separated the two germline ends. CDR1 and CDR2 (germline): SGHTA, FQGNSA. This CDR3 spans 16 amino acids. CDR3 region: CASSPVTGGSTDTQYF. Here the CDR3 DNA reads TGTGCCAGCAGCCCTGTCACCGGCGGGAGCACAGATACGCAGTATTTT.

This CDR3 reads CASSQDRSGSGELFF. As DNA, the CDR3 is TGTGCCAGCAGCCAAGATAGGTCCGGGAGCGGGGAGCTGTTTTTT. This chain connects TRBV4-2 to TRBJ2-2, with D possibly TRBD2 on 6 matching bases. V was trimmed by 0 bases and J by 7 bases, leaving 12 bases between them. The CDR3 totals 15 residues. The germline CDR1 and CDR2 sequences are LGHNA and YNFKEQ.